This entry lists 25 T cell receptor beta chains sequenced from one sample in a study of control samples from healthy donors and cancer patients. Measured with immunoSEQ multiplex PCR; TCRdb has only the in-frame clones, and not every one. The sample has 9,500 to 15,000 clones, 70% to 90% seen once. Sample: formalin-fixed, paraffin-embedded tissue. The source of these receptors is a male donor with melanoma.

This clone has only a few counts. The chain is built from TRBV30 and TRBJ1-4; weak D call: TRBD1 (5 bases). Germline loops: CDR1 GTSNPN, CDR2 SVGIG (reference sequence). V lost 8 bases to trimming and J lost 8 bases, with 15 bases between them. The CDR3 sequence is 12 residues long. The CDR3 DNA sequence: TGTGCCGCGAGGGGCAGCTGGGAAAAACTGTTTTTT. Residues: CAARGSWEKLFF.

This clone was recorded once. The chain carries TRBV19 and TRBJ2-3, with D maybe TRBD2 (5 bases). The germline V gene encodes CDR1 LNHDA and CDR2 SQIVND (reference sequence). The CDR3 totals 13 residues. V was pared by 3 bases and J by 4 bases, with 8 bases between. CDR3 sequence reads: CASSIPGADTQYF. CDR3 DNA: TGTGCCAGTAGTATCCCCGGGGCAGATACGCAGTATTTT.

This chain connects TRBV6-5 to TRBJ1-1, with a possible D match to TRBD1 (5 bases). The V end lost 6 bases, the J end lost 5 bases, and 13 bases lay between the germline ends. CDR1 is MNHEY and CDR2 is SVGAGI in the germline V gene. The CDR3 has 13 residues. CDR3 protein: CASRAWGNTEAFF. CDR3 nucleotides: TGTGCCAGCAGAGCCTGGGGGAATACTGAAGCTTTCTTT.

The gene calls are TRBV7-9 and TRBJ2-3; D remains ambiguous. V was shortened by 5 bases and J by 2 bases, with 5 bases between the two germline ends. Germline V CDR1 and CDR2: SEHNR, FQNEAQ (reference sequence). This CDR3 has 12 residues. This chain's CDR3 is CASSVDTDTQYF. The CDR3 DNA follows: TGTGCCAGCAGCGTCGACACAGATACGCAGTATTTT.

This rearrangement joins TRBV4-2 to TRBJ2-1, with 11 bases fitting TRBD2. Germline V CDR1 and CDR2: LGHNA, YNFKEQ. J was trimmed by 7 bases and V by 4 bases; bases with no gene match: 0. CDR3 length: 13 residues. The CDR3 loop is CASSPSGGNEQFF. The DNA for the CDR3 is TGTGCCAGCAGCCCTAGCGGGGGGAATGAGCAGTTCTTC.

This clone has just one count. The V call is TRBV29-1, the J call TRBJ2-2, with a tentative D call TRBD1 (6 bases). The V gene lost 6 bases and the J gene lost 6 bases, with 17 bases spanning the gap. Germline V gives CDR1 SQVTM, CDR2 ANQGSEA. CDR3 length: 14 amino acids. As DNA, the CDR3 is TGCAGCGTGTTTCGGGACAAATCATCCGGGGAGCTGTTTTTT. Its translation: CSVFRDKSSGELFF.

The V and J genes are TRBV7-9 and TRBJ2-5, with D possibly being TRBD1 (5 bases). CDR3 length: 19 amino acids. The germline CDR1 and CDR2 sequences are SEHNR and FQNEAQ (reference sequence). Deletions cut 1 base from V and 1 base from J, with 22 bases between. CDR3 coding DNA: TGTGCCAGCAGCTTAGGGGTCAGGGAATACCCCGCACCCCAAGAGACCCAGTACTTC. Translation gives CASSLGVREYPAPQETQYF.

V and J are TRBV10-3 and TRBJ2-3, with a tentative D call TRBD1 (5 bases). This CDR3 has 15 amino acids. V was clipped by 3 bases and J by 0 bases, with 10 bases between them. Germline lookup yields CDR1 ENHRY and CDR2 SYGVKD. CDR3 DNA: TGTGCCATCAGTGACAGGGTAGCTAGCACAGATACGCAGTATTTT. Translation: CAISDRVASTDTQYF.

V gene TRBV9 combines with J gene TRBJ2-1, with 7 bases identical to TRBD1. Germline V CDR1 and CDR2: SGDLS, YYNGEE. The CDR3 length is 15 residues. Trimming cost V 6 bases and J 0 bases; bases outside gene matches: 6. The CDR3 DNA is TGTGCCAGCACCCCGACAGGGAACTCCTACAATGAGCAGTTCTTC. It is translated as CASTPTGNSYNEQFF.

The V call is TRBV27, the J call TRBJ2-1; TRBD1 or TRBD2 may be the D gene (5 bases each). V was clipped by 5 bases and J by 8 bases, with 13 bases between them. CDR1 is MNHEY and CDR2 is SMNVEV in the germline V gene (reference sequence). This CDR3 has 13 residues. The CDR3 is CASSEGPRHEQFF. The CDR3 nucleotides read TGTGCCAGCAGTGAGGGACCTCGCCATGAGCAGTTCTTC.

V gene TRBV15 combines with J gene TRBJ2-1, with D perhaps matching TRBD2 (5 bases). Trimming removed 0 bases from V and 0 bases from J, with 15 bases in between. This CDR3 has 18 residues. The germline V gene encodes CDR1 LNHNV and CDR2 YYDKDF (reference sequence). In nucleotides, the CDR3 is TGTGCCACCAGCAGAGATCGGGGAGCCCCCGACTCCTACAATGAGCAGTTCTTC. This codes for CATSRDRGAPDSYNEQFF.

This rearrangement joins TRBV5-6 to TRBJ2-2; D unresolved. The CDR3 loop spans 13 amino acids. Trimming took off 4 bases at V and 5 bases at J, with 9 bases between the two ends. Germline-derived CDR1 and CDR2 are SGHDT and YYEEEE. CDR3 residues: CASSTQETGELFF. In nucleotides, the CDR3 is TGTGCCAGCAGCACGCAGGAAACCGGGGAGCTGTTTTTT.

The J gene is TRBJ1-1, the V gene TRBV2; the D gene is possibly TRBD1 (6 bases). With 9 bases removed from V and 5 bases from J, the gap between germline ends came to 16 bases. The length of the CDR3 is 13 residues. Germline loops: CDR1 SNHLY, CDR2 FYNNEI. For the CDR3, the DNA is TGTGCCAGGGGGGCCGGGAGCGGGACTGAAGCTTTCTTT. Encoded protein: CARGAGSGTEAFF.

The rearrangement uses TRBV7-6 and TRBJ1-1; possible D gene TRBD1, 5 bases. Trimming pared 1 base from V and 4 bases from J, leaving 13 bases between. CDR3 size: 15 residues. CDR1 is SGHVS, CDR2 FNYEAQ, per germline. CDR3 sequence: CASSLGQLGSTEAFF. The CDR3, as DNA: TGTGCCAGCAGCTTAGGACAGTTAGGTAGCACTGAAGCTTTCTTT.

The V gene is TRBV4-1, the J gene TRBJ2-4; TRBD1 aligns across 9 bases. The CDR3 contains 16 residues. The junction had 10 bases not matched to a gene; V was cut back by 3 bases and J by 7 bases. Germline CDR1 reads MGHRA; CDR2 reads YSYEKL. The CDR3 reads CASSQVKQGADNIQYF. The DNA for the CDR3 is TGCGCCAGCAGCCAGGTTAAACAGGGGGCGGATAACATTCAGTACTTC.

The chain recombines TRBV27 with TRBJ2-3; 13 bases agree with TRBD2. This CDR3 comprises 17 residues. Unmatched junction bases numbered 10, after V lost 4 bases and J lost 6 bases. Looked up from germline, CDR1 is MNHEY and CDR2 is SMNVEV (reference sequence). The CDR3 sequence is CASSSKRTSGRRDTQYF. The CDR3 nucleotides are TGTGCCAGCAGTTCCAAACGGACTAGCGGGAGACGGGATACGCAGTATTTT.

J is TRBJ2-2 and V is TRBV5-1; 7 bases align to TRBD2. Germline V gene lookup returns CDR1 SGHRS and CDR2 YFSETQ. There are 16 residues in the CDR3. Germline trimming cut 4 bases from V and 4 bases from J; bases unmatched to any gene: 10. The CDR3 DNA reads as TGCGCCAGCAGCGGAACCGGGACTACGATCACCGGGGAGCTGTTTTTT. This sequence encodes CASSGTGTTITGELFF.

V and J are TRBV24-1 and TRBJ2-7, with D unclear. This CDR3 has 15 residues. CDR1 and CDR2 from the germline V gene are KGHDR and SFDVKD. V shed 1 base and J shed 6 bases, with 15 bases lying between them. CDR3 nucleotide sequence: TGTGCCACCAGTGATTTAGGGCCGTTAGCTCTCGAGCAGTACGTC. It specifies CATSDLGPLALEQYV.

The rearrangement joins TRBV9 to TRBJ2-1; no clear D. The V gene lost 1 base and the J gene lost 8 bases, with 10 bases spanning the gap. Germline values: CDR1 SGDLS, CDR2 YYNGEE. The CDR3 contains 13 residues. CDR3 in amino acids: CASSVSPSYEQFF. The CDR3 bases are TGTGCCAGCAGCGTAAGCCCCTCGTATGAGCAGTTCTTC.

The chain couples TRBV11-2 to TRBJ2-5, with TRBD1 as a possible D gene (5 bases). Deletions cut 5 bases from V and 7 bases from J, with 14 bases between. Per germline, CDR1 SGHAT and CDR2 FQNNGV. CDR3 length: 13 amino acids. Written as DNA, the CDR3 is TGTGCCAGCAGCCCGGCAGGGTTCGGGACCCAGTACTTC. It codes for CASSPAGFGTQYF.

Written as DNA, the CDR3 is TGTGCCAGCAGTCCCCGGAATGGGGCGGGGACCGGGGAGCTGTTTTTT. Its translation is CASSPRNGAGTGELFF. The rearrangement links TRBV2 to TRBJ2-2; maybe TRBD2 (6 bases). The germline CDR1 and CDR2 sequences are SNHLY and FYNNEI. The CDR3 covers 16 residues. Trimming pared 5 bases from V and 5 bases from J, leaving 18 bases between. Combining the CDR3 with reference TRBV2 and TRBJ2-2 gives the whole variable domain EPEVTQTPSHQVTQMGQEVILRCVPISNHLYFYWYRQILGQKVEFLVSFYNNEISEKSEIFDDQFSVERPDGSNFTLKIRSTKLEDSAMYFCASSPRNGAGTGELFFGEGSRLTVL.

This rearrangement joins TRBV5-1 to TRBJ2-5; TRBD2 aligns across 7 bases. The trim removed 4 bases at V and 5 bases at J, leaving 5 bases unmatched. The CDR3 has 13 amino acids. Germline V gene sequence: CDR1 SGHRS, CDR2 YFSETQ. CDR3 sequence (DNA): TGCGCCAGCAGCCCACGTAGCGGGGAGACCCAGTACTTC. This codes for CASSPRSGETQYF. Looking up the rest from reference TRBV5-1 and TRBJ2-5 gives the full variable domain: KAGVTQTPRYLIKTRGQQVTLSCSPISGHRSVSWYQQTPGQGLQFLFEYFSETQRNKGNFPGRFSGRQFSNSRSEMNVSTLELGDSALYLCASSPRSGETQYFGPGTRLLVL.

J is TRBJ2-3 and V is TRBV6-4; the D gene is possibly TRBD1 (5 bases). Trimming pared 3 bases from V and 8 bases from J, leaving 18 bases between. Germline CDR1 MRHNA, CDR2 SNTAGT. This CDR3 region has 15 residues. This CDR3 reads CASSEGQGDVGTQYF. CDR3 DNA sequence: TGTGCCAGCAGTGAGGGGCAGGGCGACGTGGGTACGCAGTATTTT.

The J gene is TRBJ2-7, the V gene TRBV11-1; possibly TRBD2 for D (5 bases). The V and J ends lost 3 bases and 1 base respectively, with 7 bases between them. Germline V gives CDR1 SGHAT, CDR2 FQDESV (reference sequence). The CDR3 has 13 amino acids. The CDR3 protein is CASSFGISYEQYF. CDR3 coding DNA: TGTGCCAGCAGCTTCGGGATTTCCTACGAGCAGTACTTC.

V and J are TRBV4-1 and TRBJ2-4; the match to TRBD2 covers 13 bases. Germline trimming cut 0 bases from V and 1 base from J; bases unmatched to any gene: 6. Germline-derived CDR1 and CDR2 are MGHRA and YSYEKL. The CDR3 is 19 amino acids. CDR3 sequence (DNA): TGCGCCAGCAGCCAAGACCCAGGGACTAGCGGGACGGCCAAAAACATTCAGTACTTC. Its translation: CASSQDPGTSGTAKNIQYF.